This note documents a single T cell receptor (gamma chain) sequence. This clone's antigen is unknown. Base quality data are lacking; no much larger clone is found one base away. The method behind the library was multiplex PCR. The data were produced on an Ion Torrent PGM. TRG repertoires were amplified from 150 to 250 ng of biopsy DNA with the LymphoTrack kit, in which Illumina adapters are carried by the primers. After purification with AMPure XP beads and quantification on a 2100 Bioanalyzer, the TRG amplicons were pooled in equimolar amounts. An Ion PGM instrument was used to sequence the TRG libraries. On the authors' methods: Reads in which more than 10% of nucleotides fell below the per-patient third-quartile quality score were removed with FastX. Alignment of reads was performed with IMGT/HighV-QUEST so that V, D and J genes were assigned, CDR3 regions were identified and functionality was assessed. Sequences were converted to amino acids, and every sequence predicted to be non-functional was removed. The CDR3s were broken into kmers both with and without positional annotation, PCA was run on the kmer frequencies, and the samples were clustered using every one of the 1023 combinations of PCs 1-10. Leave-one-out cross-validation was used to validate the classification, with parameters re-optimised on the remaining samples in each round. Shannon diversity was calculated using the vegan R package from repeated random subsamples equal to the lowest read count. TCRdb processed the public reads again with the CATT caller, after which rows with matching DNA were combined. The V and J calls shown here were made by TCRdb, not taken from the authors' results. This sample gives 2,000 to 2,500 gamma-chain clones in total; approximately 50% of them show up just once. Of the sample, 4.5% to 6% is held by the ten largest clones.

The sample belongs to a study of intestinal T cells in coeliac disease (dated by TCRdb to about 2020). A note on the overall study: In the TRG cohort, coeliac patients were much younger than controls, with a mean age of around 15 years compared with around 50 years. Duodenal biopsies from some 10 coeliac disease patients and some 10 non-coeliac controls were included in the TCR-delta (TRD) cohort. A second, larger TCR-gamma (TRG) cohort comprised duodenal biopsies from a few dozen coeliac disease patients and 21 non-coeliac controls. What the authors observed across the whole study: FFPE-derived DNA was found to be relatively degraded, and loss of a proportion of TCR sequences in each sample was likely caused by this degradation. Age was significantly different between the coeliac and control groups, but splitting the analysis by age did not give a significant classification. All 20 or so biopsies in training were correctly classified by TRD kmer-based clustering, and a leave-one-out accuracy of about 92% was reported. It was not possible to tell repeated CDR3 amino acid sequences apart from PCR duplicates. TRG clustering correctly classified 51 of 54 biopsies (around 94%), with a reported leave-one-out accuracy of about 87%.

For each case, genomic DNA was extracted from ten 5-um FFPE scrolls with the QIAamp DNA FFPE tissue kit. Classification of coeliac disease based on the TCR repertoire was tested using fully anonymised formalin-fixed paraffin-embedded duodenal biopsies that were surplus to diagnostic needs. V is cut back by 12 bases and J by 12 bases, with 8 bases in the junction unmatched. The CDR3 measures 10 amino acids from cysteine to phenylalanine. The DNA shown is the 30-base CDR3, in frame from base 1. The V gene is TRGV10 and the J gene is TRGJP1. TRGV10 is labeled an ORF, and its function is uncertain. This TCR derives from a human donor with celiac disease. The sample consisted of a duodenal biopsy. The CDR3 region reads CAAPGGFKIF. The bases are TGTGCTGCCCCCGGGGGGTTCAAGATATTT.